Below are 4 T cell receptor beta chains sequenced from a single sample in a study of cytomegalovirus exposure and HLA in healthy donors. PCR amplification relied on 60 Vbeta primers (plus 13 Jbeta primers). Sequencing used immunoSEQ multiplex PCR; TCRdb keeps in-frame clones, though not all of them. The sample lists about 110,000 clones, 65% to 90% occurring once. The sequencing input was PBMCs. These receptors all come from a woman in her thirties in good health and CMV-seronegative.

J is TRBJ2-5 and V is TRBV19; 9 bases are a match to TRBD2. V lost 3 bases and J lost 5; bases outside the gene matches: 16. This CDR3 is built from 18 residues. Germline V gives CDR1 LNHDA, CDR2 SQIVND (reference sequence). The CDR3 sequence is CASSIKPGLAIPLETQYF. The DNA of the CDR3 is TGTGCCAGTAGTATTAAACCGGGACTAGCTATCCCTCTCGAGACCCAGTACTTC.

The V call is TRBV5-1, the J call TRBJ2-1; D is undetermined. The CDR3 covers 13 residues. Germline V gives CDR1 SGHRS, CDR2 YFSETQ. The CDR3 protein is CGRRSETLNEQFF. In nucleotides, the CDR3 is TGCGGCCGCCGGAGCGAGACCCTTAATGAGCAGTTCTTC. Full variable domain (missing parts from reference TRBV5-1 and TRBJ2-1): KAGVTQTPRYLIKTRGQQVTLSCSPISGHRSVSWYQQTPGQGLQFLFEYFSETQRNKGNFPGRFSGRQFSNSRSEMNVSTLELGDSALYLCGRRSETLNEQFFGPGTRLTVL.

This clone was seen a single time. The rearrangement joins TRBV27 to TRBJ1-6; D call uncertain. There are 13 residues in the CDR3. CDR1 is MNHEY, CDR2 SMNVEV, per germline (reference sequence). Trimming took 5 bases from V and 7 from J, leaving 9 bases between them. This CDR3 is CASSPAGNSPLHF. The CDR3 DNA is TGTGCCAGCAGTCCCGCGGGGAATTCACCCCTCCACTTT.

The CDR3 coding sequence is TGTGCCAGCTCACCACCGGTCGAGGGTCGGGACTATGGCTACACCTTC. Protein product: CASSPPVEGRDYGYTF. The chain has TRBV18 and TRBJ1-2; unclear D gene. Trimming cost V 0 bases and J 3 bases, with 14 bases left between them. CDR1 KGHSH and CDR2 LQKENI come from the germline V gene. The CDR3 spans 16 residues.